This TCR beta chain comes out of a study of OX40 agonist ivuxolimab in advanced cancers. Study-wide context: At 0.01 to 10 mg/kg, ivuxolimab was administered intravenously to patients every 2 weeks. People in dose escalation had one of these cancers: hepatocellular carcinoma, melanoma, renal cell or head and neck cancer. Three patients, one with hepatocellular carcinoma and two with cutaneous melanoma, responded partially. General observations from the study: The CD4+ and CD8+ T cells in the blood had expanded clonally by week 6 at 0.1 to 3.0 mg/kg.

The data were produced by immunoSEQ multiplex PCR, yet TCRdb's version contains in-frame clones alone and is incomplete. Of 70,000 to 80,000 clones in the sample, 88% were seen once. The germline gives CDR1 MNHNY, CDR2 SVGAGI (reference sequence). The length of the CDR3 is 16 residues. V dropped 2 bases and J dropped 6 bases, with 19 bases sitting between them. Concerning this clone: Its antigen remains unknown.

The material was CD4+ or CD8+ T cells sorted from blood, obtained in a trial of the OX40 agonist ivuxolimab. The origin of this receptor is an adult with an advanced solid tumor such as melanoma, head and neck, liver or kidney cancer. V gene TRBV6-6 combines with J gene TRBJ1-1; D gene unclear. DNA for the CDR3: TGTGCCAGCAGTTACGGCCGGGCCTCCCCAGACTCTGAAGCTTTCTTT. Translated, it gives CASSYGRASPDSEAFF.